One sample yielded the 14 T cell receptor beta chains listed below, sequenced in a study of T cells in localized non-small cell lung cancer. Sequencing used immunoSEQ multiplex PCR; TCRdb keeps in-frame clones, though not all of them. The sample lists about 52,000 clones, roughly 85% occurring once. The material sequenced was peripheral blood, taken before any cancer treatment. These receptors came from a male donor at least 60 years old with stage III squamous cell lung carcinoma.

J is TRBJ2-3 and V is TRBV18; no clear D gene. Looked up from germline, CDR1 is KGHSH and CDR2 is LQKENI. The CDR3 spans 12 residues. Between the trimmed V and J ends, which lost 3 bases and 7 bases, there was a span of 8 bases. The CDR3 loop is CASSPGGYTQYF. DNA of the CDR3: TGTGCCAGCTCACCGGGCGGTTATACGCAGTATTTT.

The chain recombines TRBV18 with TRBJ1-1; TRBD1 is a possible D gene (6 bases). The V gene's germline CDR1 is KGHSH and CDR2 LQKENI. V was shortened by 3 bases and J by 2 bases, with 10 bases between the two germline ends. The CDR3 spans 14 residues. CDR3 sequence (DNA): TGTGCCAGCTCACCTCAGGGGCCAAACACTGAAGCTTTCTTT. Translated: CASSPQGPNTEAFF.

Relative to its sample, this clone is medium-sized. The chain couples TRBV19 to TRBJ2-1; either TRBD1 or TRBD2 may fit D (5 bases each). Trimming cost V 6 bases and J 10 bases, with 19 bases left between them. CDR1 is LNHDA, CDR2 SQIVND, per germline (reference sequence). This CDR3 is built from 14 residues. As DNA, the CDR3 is TGTGCCAGTAGGCTCGGGCAGGGAGTCGACGAGCAGTTCTTC. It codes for CASRLGQGVDEQFF.

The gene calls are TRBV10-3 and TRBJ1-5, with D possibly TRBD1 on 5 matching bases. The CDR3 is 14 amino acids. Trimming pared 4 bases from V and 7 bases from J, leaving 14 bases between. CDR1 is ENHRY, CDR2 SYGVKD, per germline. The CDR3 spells CAISGGRVRQPQHF. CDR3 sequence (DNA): TGTGCCATCAGTGGGGGCAGGGTCCGGCAGCCCCAGCATTTT.

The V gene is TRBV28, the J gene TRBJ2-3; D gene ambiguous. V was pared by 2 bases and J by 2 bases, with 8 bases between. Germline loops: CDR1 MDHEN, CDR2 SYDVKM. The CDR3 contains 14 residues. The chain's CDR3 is CASSLQFPTDTQYF. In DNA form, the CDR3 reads TGTGCCAGCAGTTTACAGTTCCCCACAGATACGCAGTATTTT.

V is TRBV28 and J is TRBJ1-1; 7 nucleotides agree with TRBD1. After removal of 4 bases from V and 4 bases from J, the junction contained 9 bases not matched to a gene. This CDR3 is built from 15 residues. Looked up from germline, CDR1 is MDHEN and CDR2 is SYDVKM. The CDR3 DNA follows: TGTGCCAGCAGTTCCGACCCCGCAGGGGGCACTGAAGCTTTCTTT. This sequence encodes CASSSDPAGGTEAFF.

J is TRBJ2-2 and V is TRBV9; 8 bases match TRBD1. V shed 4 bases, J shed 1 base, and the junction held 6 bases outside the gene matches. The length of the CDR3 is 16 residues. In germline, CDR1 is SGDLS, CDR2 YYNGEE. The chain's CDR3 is CASSISGTGNTGELFF. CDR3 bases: TGTGCCAGCAGCATTTCCGGGACAGGGAACACCGGGGAGCTGTTTTTT.

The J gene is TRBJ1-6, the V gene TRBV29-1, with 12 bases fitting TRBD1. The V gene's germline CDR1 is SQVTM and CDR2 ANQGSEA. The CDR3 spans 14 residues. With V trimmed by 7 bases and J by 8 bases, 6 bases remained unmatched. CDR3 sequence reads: CSDRDRGLDSPLHF. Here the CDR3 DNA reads TGCAGCGATCGGGACAGGGGGCTGGATTCACCCCTCCACTTT. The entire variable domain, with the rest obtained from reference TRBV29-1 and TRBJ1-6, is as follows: SAVISQKPSRDICQRGTSLTIQCQVDSQVTMMFWYRQQPGQSLTLIATANQGSEATYESGFVIDKFPISRPNLTFSTLTVSNMSPEDSSIYLCSDRDRGLDSPLHFGNGTRLTVT.

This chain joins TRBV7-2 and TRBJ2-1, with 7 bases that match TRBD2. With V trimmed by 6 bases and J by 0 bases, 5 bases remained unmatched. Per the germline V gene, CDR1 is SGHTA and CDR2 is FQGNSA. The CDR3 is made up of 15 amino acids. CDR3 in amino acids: CASRQAGSSYNEQFF. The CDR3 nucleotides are TGTGCCAGCAGACAAGCGGGGAGCTCCTACAATGAGCAGTTCTTC.

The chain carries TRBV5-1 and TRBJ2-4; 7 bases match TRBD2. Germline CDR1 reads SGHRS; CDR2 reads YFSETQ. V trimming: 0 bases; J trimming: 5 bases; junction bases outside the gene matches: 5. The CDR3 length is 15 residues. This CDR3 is CASSLEGTTQNIQYF. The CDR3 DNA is TGCGCCAGCAGCTTGGAAGGGACTACTCAAAACATTCAGTACTTC. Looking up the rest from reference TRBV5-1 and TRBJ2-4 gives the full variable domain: KAGVTQTPRYLIKTRGQQVTLSCSPISGHRSVSWYQQTPGQGLQFLFEYFSETQRNKGNFPGRFSGRQFSNSRSEMNVSTLELGDSALYLCASSLEGTTQNIQYFGAGTRLSVL.

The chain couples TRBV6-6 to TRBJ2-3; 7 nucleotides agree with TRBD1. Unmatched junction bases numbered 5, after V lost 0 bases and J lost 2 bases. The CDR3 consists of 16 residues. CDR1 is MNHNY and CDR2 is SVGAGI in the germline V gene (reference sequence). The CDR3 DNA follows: TGTGCCAGCAGTTACTCGGGACAGCCGTACACAGATACGCAGTATTTT. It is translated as CASSYSGQPYTDTQYF.

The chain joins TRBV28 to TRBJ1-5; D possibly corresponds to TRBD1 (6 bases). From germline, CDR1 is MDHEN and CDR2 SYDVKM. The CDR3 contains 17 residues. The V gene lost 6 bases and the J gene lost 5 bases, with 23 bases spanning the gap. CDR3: CASREAGAPVRDQPQHF. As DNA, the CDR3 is TGTGCCAGCAGGGAAGCGGGGGCCCCCGTTCGCGATCAGCCCCAGCATTTT.

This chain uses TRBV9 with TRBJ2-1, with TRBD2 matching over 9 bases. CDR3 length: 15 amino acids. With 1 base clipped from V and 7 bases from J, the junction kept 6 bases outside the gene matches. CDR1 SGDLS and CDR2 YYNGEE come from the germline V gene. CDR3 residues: CASSVQAGGRNEQFF. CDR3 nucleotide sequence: TGTGCCAGCAGCGTACAGGCGGGAGGGCGGAATGAGCAGTTCTTC.

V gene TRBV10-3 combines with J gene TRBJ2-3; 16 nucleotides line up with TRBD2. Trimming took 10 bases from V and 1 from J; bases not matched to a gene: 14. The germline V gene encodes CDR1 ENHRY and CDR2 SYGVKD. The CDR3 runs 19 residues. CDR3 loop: CATRQGLAGGEKGTDTQYF. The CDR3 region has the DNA TGTGCCACCAGACAGGGACTAGCGGGGGGGGAGAAGGGCACAGATACGCAGTATTTT.